This T cell receptor beta chain originates from a study of T cell responses to AZD1222 COVID-19 vaccine. Findings of the study overall: Baseline antibody screening turned up just five to seven seropositive AZD1222 recipients. Spike-specific TCR breadth and depth rose after two AZD1222 doses.

Only one count was recorded for this clone. The target antigen is unknown. The germline V gene encodes CDR1 SGHAT and CDR2 FQNNGV. V lost 1 base, J lost 9 bases, and 13 bases lay in between. This CDR3 spans 15 amino acids. Libraries were prepared by immunoSEQ multiplex PCR; TCRdb keeps only in-frame clonotypes and omits some of them. The sample carries 110,000 to 150,000 clones, about 91% recorded once. The source material was peripheral blood, sampled on day 0 of AZD1222 vaccination. The clonotype comes from an adult in good health. V gene TRBV11-2 combines with J gene TRBJ1-6; perhaps TRBD1 as D (5 bases). The CDR3, as DNA: TGTGCCAGCAGCTTAGGGGCGGACATAGGTTCACCCCTCCACTTT. This gives the protein CASSLGADIGSPLHF.